This is a list of T cell receptor beta chains from one sample in a study of blood T cell repertoires in COVID-19. The data were produced by immunoSEQ multiplex PCR, yet TCRdb's version contains in-frame clones alone and is incomplete. The sample records 150,000 to 180,000 clones, about four fifths being singletons. Sequenced sample: peripheral blood. The source of these receptors is a woman aged 60-75 years with acute or convalescent COVID-19. CDR3s include the opening cysteine and the closing phenylalanine or tryptophan. D genes are given only for firm matches. Clone size, where shown, is once, few, many, or a class for clones that have expanded.

clone size	J gene	D gene	V gene	CDR3 DNA	CDR3 protein
NA	TRBJ1-5	NA	TRBV27	TGTGCCAGCAGTTTCGGGTATAGCAATCAGCCCCAGCATTTT	CASSFGYSNQPQHF
NA	TRBJ1-6	NA	TRBV28	TGTGCCAGCAGTTTTGGGGGCCAAGAAAGCTCCTATAATTCACCCCTCCACTTT	CASSFGGQESSYNSPLHF
NA	TRBJ2-3	TRBD2	TRBV10-2	TGCGCCAGCAGTGAGCTGGCCAGTAGCGGGGGTAGCACAGATACGCAGTATTTT	CASSELASSGGSTDTQYF
NA	TRBJ2-2	TRBD1	TRBV2	TGTGCCAGCAGTCCGGACAGGGCCGGGGAGCTGTTTTTT	CASSPDRAGELFF
NA	TRBJ1-4	TRBD1	TRBV6-5	TGTGCCAGCACCCTCACCCCGGGACAGATGATGTTTTTT	CASTLTPGQMMFF
NA	TRBJ1-2	NA	TRBV5-1	TGCGCCAGCAGAGTTCACAGTAACTATGGCTACACCTTC	CASRVHSNYGYTF
NA	TRBJ1-6	NA	TRBV29-1	TGCAGCGTCCGGGACACGTATAATTCACCCCTCCACTTT	CSVRDTYNSPLHF
NA	TRBJ1-1	NA	TRBV11-2	TGTGCCAGCAGCCCTAGAGGGCACCCGAACACTGAAGCTTTCTTT	CASSPRGHPNTEAFF
few	TRBJ1-2	TRBD1	TRBV2	TGTGCCAGCCTCAGGGGGCAGGACTATGGCTACACCTTC	CASLRGQDYGYTF
NA	TRBJ2-7	TRBD1	TRBV15	TGTGCCACCAGCAGGGGTGGGACAGGGTTCGCCCCCTACGAGCAGTACTTC	CATSRGGTGFAPYEQYF
NA	TRBJ2-4	NA	TRBV2	TGTGCCAGCAGTGAGGGGACTGGGGAAGGAATTCAGTACTTC	CASSEGTGEGIQYF
NA	TRBJ1-2	NA	TRBV21-1	TGTGCCAGCAGCAAATGGGACAGTAACTATGGCTACACCTTC	CASSKWDSNYGYTF
NA	TRBJ1-6	TRBD1	TRBV6-1	TGTGCCAGCAGTGAAATCGGGACAGGGGTATCACCCCTCCACTTT	CASSEIGTGVSPLHF
NA	TRBJ1-4	TRBD1	TRBV27	TGTGCCAGCAGACACGTAACAGGGGAGGTTGGGGAAAAACTGTTTTTT	CASRHVTGEVGEKLFF
NA	TRBJ1-1	TRBD1	TRBV14	TGTGCCAGCAGCCAAGTTCCAGGGGGCGCCTACACTGAAGCTTTCTTT	CASSQVPGGAYTEAFF
NA	TRBJ2-5	TRBD1	TRBV7-3	TGTGCCAGCAGCTTAACCGGACAGGGGGCAGAGACCCAGTACTTC	CASSLTGQGAETQYF
NA	TRBJ1-2	TRBD1	TRBV7-9	TGTGCCAGCAGGAAGGGGACAGACGAGAACTATGGCTACACCTTC	CASRKGTDENYGYTF